One and the same sample provided the 2 T cell receptor beta chains below, sequenced in a study of blood T cell repertoires in COVID-19. Profiled with immunoSEQ multiplex PCR; TCRdb holds only in-frame clones, not every one. This repertoire shows 450,000 to 500,000 clones, 80% to 90% found once; its top ten account for approximately 3.4%. The sample comprised peripheral blood. Receptors were obtained from a human donor in a cohort sampled during active COVID-19.

The chain couples TRBV6-5 to TRBJ2-4, with D possibly matching TRBD2 (6 bases). Germline assignment: CDR1 MNHEY and CDR2 SVGAGI. The V gene lost 11 bases and the J gene lost 3 bases, with 20 bases spanning the gap. The CDR3 spans 15 residues. The CDR3 spells CAGGSGLTFKNIQYF. In DNA form, the CDR3 reads TGTGCCGGCGGAAGCGGGCTAACTTTCAAAAACATTCAGTACTTC.

V usage is TRBV30 and J usage is TRBJ1-1; no clear D gene. The V end was cut by 0 bases, the J end by 3 bases, with 11 bases between. Per germline, CDR1 GTSNPN and CDR2 SVGIG (reference sequence). There are 14 residues in the CDR3. In nucleotides, the CDR3 is TGTGCCTGGAGTGTATCGGTCGGAGACACTGAAGCTTTCTTT. It translates to CAWSVSVGDTEAFF.